The 2 T cell receptor beta chains presented below share a single source sample, sequenced in a study of T cells in Graves' hyperthyroidism and ophthalmopathy. The TCR beta CDR3 regions underwent amplification using RNA transcripts as the source. In the first-round RT-PCR of the TCR CDR3, the HTBI primer set was used. TCRdb independently ran MiXCR on the multiplex PCR reads; one entry per CDR3 protein. The sample lists roughly 510,000 distinct CDR3 sequences, 40% to 50% occurring once. Specimen: peripheral blood or thyroid tissue (not recorded which). Receptors were obtained from an adult woman with Graves' disease, either hyperthyroidism or ophthalmopathy (not recorded which).

The rearrangement joins TRBV10-3 to TRBJ2-7; TRBD2 agrees at 8 bases. V gave up 1 base and J gave up 2 bases; unmatched junction bases: 7. The CDR3 runs to 16 residues. Germline CDR1 ENHRY, CDR2 SYGVKD. The CDR3 reads CAISEFTGTSAYEQYF. CDR3 in DNA: TGTGCCATCAGTGAGTTCACCGGGACTAGTGCCTACGAGCAGTACTTC.

This clonotype was found many times. This chain uses TRBV12-3 or TRBV12-4 with TRBJ2-7, with unresolved D. CDR3 size: 14 residues. The V end lost 8 bases, the J end lost 9 bases, and 23 bases lay between the germline ends. CDR3 nucleotide sequence: TGTGCCAGCTCCTCAGATACCCTACGGCACGGGCAGTACTTC. This sequence encodes CASSSDTLRHGQYF.